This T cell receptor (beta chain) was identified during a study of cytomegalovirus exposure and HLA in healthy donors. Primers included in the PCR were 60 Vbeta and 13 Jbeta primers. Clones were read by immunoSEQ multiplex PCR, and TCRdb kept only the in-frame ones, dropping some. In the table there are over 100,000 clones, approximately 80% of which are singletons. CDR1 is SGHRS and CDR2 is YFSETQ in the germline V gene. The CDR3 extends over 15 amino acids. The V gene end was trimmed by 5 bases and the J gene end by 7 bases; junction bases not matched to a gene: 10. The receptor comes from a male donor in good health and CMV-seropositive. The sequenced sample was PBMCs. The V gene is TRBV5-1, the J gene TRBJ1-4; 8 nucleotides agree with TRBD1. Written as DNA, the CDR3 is TGCGCCAGCAGAACTAACAGGCAGGGGGCTGAAAAACTGTTTTTT. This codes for CASRTNRQGAEKLFF.